This TCR beta chain was recovered during a study of shared clonotypes between healthy human individuals. CDR3 length: 13 amino acids. Trimming left V 7 bases short and J 1 base short, with 10 bases between. CDR1 and CDR2 from the germline V gene are MNHEY and SVGAGI. Authors' analysis steps: ImmunoSEQ yielded junction-only sequences lacking quality scores, so filtering differed. This table comes from immunoSEQ multiplex PCR, and its TCRdb copy is limited to in-frame clones, with some not included. For V, J and clone size, that table is used; D and trimming come from the DNA. Of approximately 320,000 clones listed, roughly 84% are singletons.

Source material: memory CD8+ T cells sorted from blood. Subset of the sample: CD45RO+ cells pooled with CCR7-negative TemRA cells. The TCR was taken from a man between 18 and 35 years old in good health. The rearrangement joins TRBV6-5 to TRBJ1-2; D unclear. The CDR3 sequence is CASTTDINYGYTF. DNA of the CDR3: TGTGCCAGCACCACCGACATTAACTATGGCTACACCTTC.